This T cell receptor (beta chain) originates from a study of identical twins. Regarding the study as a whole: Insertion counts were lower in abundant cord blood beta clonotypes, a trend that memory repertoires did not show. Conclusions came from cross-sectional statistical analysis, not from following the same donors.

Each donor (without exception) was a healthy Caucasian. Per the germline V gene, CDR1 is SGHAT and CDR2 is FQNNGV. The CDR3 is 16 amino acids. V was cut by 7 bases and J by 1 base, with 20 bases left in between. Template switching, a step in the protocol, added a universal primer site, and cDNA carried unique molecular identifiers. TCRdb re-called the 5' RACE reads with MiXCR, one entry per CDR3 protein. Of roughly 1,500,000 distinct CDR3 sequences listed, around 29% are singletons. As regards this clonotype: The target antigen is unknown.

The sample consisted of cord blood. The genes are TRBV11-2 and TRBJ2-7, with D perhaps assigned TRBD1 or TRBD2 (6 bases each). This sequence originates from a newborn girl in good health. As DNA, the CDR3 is TGTGCCAGCATGCGCTTGGGGGGCTTCTTTTCCTACGAGCAGTACTTC. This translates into CASMRLGGFFSYEQYF.